This T cell receptor beta chain was found in a study of blood T cell repertoires in COVID-19. Study at large: Acute and convalescent COVID-19 samples came from the United States, Italy and Spain. PBMCs, B-cell-depleted T cells, or T cells were the source of the cDNA or gDNA that made up the material.

The authors' processing: Reference gene primer amplification gave estimated nucleated cell counts. This table comes from immunoSEQ multiplex PCR, and its TCRdb copy is limited to in-frame clones, with some not included. The V and J calls and clone size are taken from that table; D and trimming were inferred from the DNA. The table shows around 100,000 clones, with 85% occurring only once. Germline assignment: CDR1 ENHRY and CDR2 SYGVKD. The CDR3 is 15 residues long. V shed 4 bases, J shed 7 bases, and the junction held 7 bases outside the gene matches. Material for sequencing was peripheral blood. This chain uses TRBV10-3 with TRBJ1-5; 10 nucleotides agree with TRBD1. The clonotype was recovered from a human donor in a cohort sampled during active COVID-19. The CDR3 coding sequence is TGTGCCATCAGTGGACAGGGGGCGGTTAACCAGCCCCAGCATTTT. It codes for CAISGQGAVNQPQHF.